Sequencing of this TCR beta chain was carried out in a study of T cells in severe cutaneous drug reactions (dated by TCRdb to about 2019). Sequenced donors were patients with carbamazepine-induced Stevens-Johnson syndrome or toxic epidermal necrolysis (CBZ-SJS/TEN). Sequencing was performed on an Illumina MiSeq. For both bulk and single-cell sequencing, libraries were prepared with the iRepertoire multiplex PCR system using TCR subtype-specific primers. After reprocessing by TCRdb, each CDR3 protein sequence is one entry, and no DNA is given. This sample's table lists about 1,900 distinct CDR3 sequences. Together, the top ten hold less than 40% of the sample. The sample was PBMCs. The receptors shown here come from a human donor with Stevens-Johnson syndrome, a severe cutaneous drug reaction.

The chain links TRBV5-1 to TRBJ2-1; TCRdb's D call of TRBD2 is untestable without DNA. The CDR3 is made up of 15 amino acids. Germline lookup yields CDR1 SGHRS and CDR2 YFSETQ. The CDR3 is CASSSRSGGGAEQFF.